Below, one TCR beta chain is given with its context. The sample originates from a study of blood T cell repertoires in COVID-19. About the study: Material from acute and convalescent COVID-19 was sourced from the United States, Italy and Spain.

Clones were sequenced by immunoSEQ multiplex PCR, and TCRdb holds only the in-frame ones, with some missing. In the table there are roughly 150,000 clones, around 80% of which are singletons. Germline CDR1 and CDR2: SGHRS and YFSETQ. The V gene lost 0 bases and the J gene lost 0 bases, with 9 bases spanning the gap. CDR3 length equals 15 residues. Participant ages covered roughly 18 to 89 years across 24 US areas. The chain carries TRBV5-1 and TRBJ1-1; D call uncertain. Source material: PBMCs or T cells enriched from blood (not recorded which). The sequence was collected from a woman aged 45-65 years who had recovered from COVID-19. The CDR3 DNA follows: TGCGCCAGCAGCTTGGGTACGGAGATGAACACTGAAGCTTTCTTT. This gives the protein CASSLGTEMNTEAFF.